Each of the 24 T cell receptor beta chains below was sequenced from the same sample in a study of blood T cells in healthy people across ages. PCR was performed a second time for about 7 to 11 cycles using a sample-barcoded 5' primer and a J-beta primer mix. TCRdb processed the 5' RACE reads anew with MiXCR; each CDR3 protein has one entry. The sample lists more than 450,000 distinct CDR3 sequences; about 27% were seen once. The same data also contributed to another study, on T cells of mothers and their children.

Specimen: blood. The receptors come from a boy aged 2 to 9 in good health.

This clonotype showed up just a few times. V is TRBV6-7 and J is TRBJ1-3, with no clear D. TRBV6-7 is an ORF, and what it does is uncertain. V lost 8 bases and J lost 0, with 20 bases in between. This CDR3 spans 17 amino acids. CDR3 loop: CASVPDITTSSGNTIYF. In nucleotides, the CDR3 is TGTGCCAGCGTACCGGATATTACGACGAGCTCTGGAAACACCATATATTTT.

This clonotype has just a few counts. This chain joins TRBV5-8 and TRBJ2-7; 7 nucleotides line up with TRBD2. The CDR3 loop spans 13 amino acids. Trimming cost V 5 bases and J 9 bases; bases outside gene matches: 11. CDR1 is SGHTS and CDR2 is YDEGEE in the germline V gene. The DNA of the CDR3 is TGTGCCAGCAGATATCGGGACTACCAAAGGCAGTACTTC. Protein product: CASRYRDYQRQYF.

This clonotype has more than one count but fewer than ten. CDR3: CASSPKGNYGYTF. CDR3 bases: TGTGCCAGCAGCCCAAAGGGGAACTATGGCTACACCTTC. This chain links TRBV3-1 with TRBJ1-2, with D possibly matching TRBD1 (5 bases). The CDR3 is 13 amino acids. CDR1 and CDR2 (germline): LGHDT, YNNKEL (reference sequence). The V and J ends lost 4 bases and 2 bases respectively, with 8 bases between them.

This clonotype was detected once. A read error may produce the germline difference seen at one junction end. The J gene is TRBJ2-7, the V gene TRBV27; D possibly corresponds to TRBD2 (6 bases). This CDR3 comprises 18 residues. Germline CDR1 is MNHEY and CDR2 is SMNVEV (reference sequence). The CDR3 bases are TGCGCCAGCAGCCCGATTAAGGCGGGGTTTCCACCGTTGGACGAGCAGTACTTC. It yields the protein CASSPIKAGFPPLDEQYF.

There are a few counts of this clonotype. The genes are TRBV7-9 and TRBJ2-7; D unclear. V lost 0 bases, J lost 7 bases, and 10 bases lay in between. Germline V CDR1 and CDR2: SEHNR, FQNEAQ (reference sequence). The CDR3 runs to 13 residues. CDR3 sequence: CASSLAPQAEQYF. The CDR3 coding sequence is TGTGCCAGCAGCTTAGCGCCTCAGGCTGAGCAGTACTTC. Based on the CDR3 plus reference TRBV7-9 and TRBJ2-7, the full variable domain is DTGVSQNPRHKITKRGQNVTFRCDPISEHNRLYWYRQTLGQGPEFLTYFQNEAQLEKSRLLSDRFSAERPKGSFSTLEIQRTEQGDSAMYLCASSLAPQAEQYFGPGTRLTVT.

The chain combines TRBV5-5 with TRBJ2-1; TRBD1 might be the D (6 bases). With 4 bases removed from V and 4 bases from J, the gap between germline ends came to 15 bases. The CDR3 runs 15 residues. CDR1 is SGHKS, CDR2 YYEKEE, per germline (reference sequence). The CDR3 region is CASSPAGQPYNEQFF. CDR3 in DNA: TGTGCCAGCAGCCCCGCCGGACAGCCTTACAATGAGCAGTTCTTC.

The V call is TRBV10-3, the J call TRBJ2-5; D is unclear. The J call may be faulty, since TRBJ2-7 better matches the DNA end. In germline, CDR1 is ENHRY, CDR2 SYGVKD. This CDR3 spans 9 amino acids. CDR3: CAIGYEQYF. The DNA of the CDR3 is TGTGCCATCGGGTACGAGCAGTACTTC.

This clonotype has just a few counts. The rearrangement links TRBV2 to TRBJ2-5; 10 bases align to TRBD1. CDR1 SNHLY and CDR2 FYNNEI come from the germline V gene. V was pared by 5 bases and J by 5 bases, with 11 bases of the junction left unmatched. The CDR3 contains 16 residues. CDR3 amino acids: CASSYRDRGDWETQYF. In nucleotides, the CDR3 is TGTGCCAGCAGTTACCGGGACAGGGGCGATTGGGAGACCCAGTACTTC.

The CDR3 DNA reads TGCAGTGCTAGAGCTCGGGTCAGGGCAGAAGACGAGCAGTACTTC. Its protein is CSARARVRAEDEQYF. The chain carries TRBV20-1 and TRBJ2-7, with D maybe TRBD1 (5 bases). The CDR3 extends over 15 amino acids. Per germline, CDR1 DFQATT and CDR2 SNEGSKA (reference sequence). Trimming cost V 1 base and J 5 bases, with 18 bases left between them.

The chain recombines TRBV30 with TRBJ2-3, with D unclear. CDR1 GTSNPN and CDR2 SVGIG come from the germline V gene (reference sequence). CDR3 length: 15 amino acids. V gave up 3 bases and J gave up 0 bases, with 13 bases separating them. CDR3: CAWSVAATSTDTQYF. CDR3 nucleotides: TGTGCCTGGAGCGTGGCAGCAACTAGCACAGATACGCAGTATTTT. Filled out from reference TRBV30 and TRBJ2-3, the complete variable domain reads SQTIHQWPATLVQPVGSPLSLECTVEGTSNPNLYWYRQAAGRGLQLLFYSVGIGQISSEVPQNLSASRPQDRQFILSSKKLLLSDSGFYLCAWSVAATSTDTQYFGPGTRLTVL.

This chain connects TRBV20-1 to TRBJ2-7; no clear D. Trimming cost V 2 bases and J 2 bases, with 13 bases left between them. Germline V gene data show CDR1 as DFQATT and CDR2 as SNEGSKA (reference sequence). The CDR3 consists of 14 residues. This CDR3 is CSARSRLIPYEQYF. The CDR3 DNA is TGCAGTGCTAGATCGCGTCTGATTCCCTACGAGCAGTACTTC.

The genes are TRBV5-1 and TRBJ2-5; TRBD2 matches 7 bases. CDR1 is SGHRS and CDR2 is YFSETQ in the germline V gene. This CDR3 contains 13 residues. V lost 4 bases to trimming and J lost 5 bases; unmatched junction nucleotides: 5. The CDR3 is CASSETGRETQYF. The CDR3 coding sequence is TGCGCCAGCAGCGAGACCGGGAGGGAGACCCAGTACTTC.

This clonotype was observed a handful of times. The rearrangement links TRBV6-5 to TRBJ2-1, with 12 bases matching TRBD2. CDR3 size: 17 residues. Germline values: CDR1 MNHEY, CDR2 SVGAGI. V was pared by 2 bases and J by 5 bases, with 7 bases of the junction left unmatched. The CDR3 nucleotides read TGTGCCAGCAGTTACAGGGGACTAGCGGGTCCCCACAATGAGCAGTTCTTC. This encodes CASSYRGLAGPHNEQFF.

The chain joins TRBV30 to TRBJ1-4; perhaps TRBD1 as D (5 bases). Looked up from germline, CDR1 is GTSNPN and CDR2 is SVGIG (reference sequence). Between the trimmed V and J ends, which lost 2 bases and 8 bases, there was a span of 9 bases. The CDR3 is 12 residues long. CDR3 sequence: CAWSPGWEKLFF. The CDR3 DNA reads TGTGCCTGGAGTCCAGGGTGGGAAAAACTGTTTTTT.

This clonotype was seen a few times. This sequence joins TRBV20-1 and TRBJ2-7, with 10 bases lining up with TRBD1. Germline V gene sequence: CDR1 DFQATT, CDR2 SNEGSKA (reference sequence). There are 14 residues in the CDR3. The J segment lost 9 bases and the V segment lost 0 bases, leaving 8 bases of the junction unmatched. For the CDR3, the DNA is TGCAGTGCTAGAGATGCGGGACAGGGGATTTTGCAGTACTTC. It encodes CSARDAGQGILQYF.

CDR3 sequence: CASSSTGPWKTQYF. The CDR3 DNA reads TGTGCCAGCAGCTCGACAGGTCCGTGGAAGACCCAGTACTTC. The chain uses TRBV13 and TRBJ2-5, with a possible D match to TRBD1 (6 bases). Germline lookup yields CDR1 PRHDT and CDR2 FYEKMQ (reference sequence). The length of the CDR3 is 14 residues. Trimming pared 4 bases from V and 6 bases from J, leaving 15 bases between.

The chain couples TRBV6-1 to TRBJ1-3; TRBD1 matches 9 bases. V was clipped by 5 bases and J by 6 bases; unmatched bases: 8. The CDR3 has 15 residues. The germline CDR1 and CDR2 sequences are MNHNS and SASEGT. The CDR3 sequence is CASSRTDRGENTIYF. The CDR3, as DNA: TGTGCCAGCAGTAGGACCGACAGGGGGGAAAACACCATATATTTT.

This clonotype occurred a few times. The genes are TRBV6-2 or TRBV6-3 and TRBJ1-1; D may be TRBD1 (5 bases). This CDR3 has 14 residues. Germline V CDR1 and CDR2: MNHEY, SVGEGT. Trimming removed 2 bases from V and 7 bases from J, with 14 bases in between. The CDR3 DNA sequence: TGTGCCAGCAGTTACCGGGGCCCATCTAGTGAAGCTTTCTTT. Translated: CASSYRGPSSEAFF.

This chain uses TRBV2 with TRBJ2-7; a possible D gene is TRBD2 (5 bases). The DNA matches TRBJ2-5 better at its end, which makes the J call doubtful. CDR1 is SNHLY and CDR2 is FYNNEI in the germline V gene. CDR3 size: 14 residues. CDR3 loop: CASSAGLVQETQYF. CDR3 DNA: TGTGCCAGCAGCGCTGGACTTGTACAAGAGACCCAGTACTTC.

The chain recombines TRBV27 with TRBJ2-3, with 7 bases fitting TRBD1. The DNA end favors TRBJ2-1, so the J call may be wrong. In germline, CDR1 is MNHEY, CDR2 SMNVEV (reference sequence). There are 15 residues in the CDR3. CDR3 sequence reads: CASSLEQGFRNEQFF. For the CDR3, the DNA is TGTGCCAGCAGTTTAGAACAGGGGTTTCGCAATGAGCAGTTCTTC.

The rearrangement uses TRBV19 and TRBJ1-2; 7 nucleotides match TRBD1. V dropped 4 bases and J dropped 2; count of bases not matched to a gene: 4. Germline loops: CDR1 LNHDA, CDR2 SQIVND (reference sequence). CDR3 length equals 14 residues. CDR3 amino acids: CASSSLDRNYGYTF. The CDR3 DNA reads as TGTGCCAGTAGTAGCCTGGACAGGAACTATGGCTACACCTTC.

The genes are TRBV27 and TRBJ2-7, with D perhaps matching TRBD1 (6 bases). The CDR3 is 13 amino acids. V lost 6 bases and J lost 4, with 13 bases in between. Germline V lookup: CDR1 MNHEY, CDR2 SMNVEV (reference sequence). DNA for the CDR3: TGTGCCAGCAGGCTGACAGGAAAATACGAGCAGTACTTC. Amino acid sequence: CASRLTGKYEQYF.

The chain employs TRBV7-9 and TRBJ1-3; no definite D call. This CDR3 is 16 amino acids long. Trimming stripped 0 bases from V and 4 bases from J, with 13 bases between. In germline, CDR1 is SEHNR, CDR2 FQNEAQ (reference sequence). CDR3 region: CASSLALRLWGNTIYF. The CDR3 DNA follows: TGTGCCAGCAGCTTAGCGCTGCGACTATGGGGAAACACCATATATTTT.

CDR3 nucleotides: TGTGCCAGCAGCTTGGGGAGCCGGGGGAACGGGGAGCTGTTTTTT. Translation: CASSLGSRGNGELFF. The chain recombines TRBV5-4 with TRBJ2-2; a possible D gene is TRBD2 (6 bases). CDR1 is SGHNT, CDR2 YYREEE, per germline (reference sequence). Between the trimmed V and J ends, which lost 0 bases and 7 bases, there was a span of 13 bases. The CDR3 is 15 residues long. The variable domain in full, completed from reference TRBV5-4 and TRBJ2-2, reads ETGVTQSPTHLIKTRGQQVTLRCSSQSGHNTVSWYQQALGQGPQFIFQYYREEENGRGNFPPRFSGLQFPNYSSELNVNALELDDSALYLCASSLGSRGNGELFFGEGSRLTVL.